The entry below describes one T cell receptor (beta chain). Its antigen remains unidentified. The source of the sample is a study of T cell responses to AZD1222 COVID-19 vaccine. The germline V gene encodes CDR1 MNHEY and CDR2 SVGAGI. This CDR3 region has 13 residues. The V segment lost 5 bases and the J segment 9 bases; nucleotides outside the gene matches: 8. Generated by immunoSEQ multiplex PCR, the TCRdb table keeps only in-frame clones and is missing some. The sample consists of about 150,000 clones, less than 90% of them appearing once. Study-wide results and caveats: Spike-specific TCR breadth and depth grew following two AZD1222 doses. Repertoires were obtained only post-peak T cell response. Seropositive status at baseline applied to only a handful of AZD1222 recipients.

The gene calls are TRBV6-5 and TRBJ2-3; 7 bases fit TRBD1. This specimen consisted of peripheral blood, obtained on day 0 of MenACWY control vaccination. The clonotype was recovered from an adult in good health. The CDR3 is CASSRGQQMTQYF. In DNA, the CDR3 is TGTGCCAGCAGTAGGGGACAGCAAATGACGCAGTATTTT.